Sequencing of this T cell receptor (beta chain) was carried out in a study of tumor and adjacent non-tumor tissue in lung cancer (dated by TCRdb to the late 2010s). Describing the broader study: The cohort included about a dozen adenocarcinoma, a couple of squamous cell carcinoma and 1 small cell lung cancer patients. A total of some 130,000,000 productive TCRbeta reads were generated by sequencing, corresponding to an average of approximately 4 million reads per sample. The 15 or so patients were aged roughly 31 to 80 years, included 10 men and 5 women, and had TNM stage I to III disease. For each patient, one tumor sample and one normal lung sample were taken, giving approximately 29 paired specimens that underwent TCRbeta CDR3 sequencing. Bulk TCRbeta repertoires were compared between lung tumor tissue and matched distant non-tumor lung tissue obtained from approximately 15 lung cancer patients.

RNA was extracted from bulk unsorted tissue and checked for quality with a NanoDrop ND-1000 and an Agilent 2100. The normal lung samples consisted of distant non-tumor tissue collected more than 3 cm from the tumor edge. The donors were newly diagnosed lung cancer patients admitted for thoracic surgery in China from August to November 2014 who had not received prior chemotherapy. Patients who had received previous radiotherapy or chemotherapy, or who had another concurrent cancer, were excluded from the study. Pieces of surgical tissue measuring about 1-2.1 cm3 were kept in RNAlater solution and held at -80 degrees C until needed. The paper as a whole reports these results and caveats: TCR diversity (inverse Simpson) was significantly higher in tumor than in normal lung tissue (roughly 430 vs 170, P = 0.0075, Mann-Whitney U test). The top 100 clones accounted for a significantly larger cumulative portion of the repertoire in normal lung than in tumor tissue. TCR diversity was significantly higher in younger patients, and greater tumor TCR diversity was associated with shorter overall survival and shorter disease-free survival. Neither the sequencing platform nor unique molecular identifiers are mentioned in the methods. Only about 15 patients were in the cohort, and the authors stated that larger samples and more detailed clinical data are needed. Peripheral blood was not sequenced, so blood TCRbeta repertoires were not examined in the lung cancer patients of the study.

The library was built by means of multiplex PCR. TCRdb lists the instrument as Illumina HiSeq 2500. Following protocols modified from ARM-PCR, the researchers constructed TCRbeta libraries through three rounds of nested PCR with primers (Table S4). Before sequencing, PCR products of 200-500 bp were excised from the gel and purified with the QIAquick gel extraction kit. Per the authors' processing: Reads were cleaned with Trimmomatic, merged with FLASH into complete CDR3 sequences, and assigned to V(D)J germline segments with MiTCR. Clonal diversity was calculated as the inverse Simpson's index using VDJtools. In-frame sequences lacking a premature stop codon were counted as productive reads. The raw public reads went through TCRdb reprocessing: fastp at Q25, MiXCR clone calling, in-frame beta chains kept. A single entry per CDR3 protein holds the most common genes and DNA from its merged rows. TCRdb, not the authors, supplied the V and J calls. The sample table shows 100,000 or so distinct CDR3 sequences, and 75% to 85% are seen once. Together, the top ten hold under 40% of the sample.

About this clonotype: The target of this receptor is not known. No base qualities exist here, and no much larger clone lies one base off it.

Via the germline V gene, CDR1 is SGHAT and CDR2 FQNNGV. Including cysteine and phenylalanine, the CDR3 has 14 amino acids. Here the CDR3 DNA is all that survives: 42 bases in frame from base 1. This TCR derives from a man in his 60s with small cell lung cancer. Sequencing used distant non-tumor lung tissue. The rearrangement joined TRBV11-2 to TRBJ2-3; TRBD2 fits 7 bases in the junction. The sequenced DNA: TGTTTCAGCAGCAAAAGCGGGGACACAGATACGCAGTATTTT. This sequence encodes CFSSKSGDTDTQYF.